These 17 T cell receptor beta chains share one sample of origin, sequenced in a study of memory CD4+ T cells and cytomegalovirus serostatus. Some clones are missing from TCRdb's copy, which holds only in-frame ones; the method was immunoSEQ multiplex PCR. The sample has fewer than 50,000 clones; over 65% are singletons. Single viable CD3+CD4+CD8-CD45RO+ cells were sorted as the memory CD4+ T cells. Sequenced material: memory CD4+ T cells from blood. The receptor set was obtained from an adult in good health and CMV-seronegative.

This clone was picked up one time. The V call is TRBV18, the J call TRBJ1-2; D unresolved. Per germline, CDR1 KGHSH and CDR2 LQKENI. V shed 3 bases and J shed 8 bases, with 13 bases lying between them. The CDR3 extends over 13 amino acids. CDR3 DNA: TGTGCCAGCTCACCCTCGGGCCCTGAGGGCTACACCTTC. Translating it yields CASSPSGPEGYTF.

This clone was recorded once. The chain links TRBV11-2 to TRBJ1-2; tentative D call: TRBD1 (5 bases). V was cut by 6 bases and J by 3 bases, with 14 bases left in between. The germline CDR1 and CDR2 sequences are SGHAT and FQNNGV. The CDR3 extends over 14 amino acids. The CDR3 DNA follows: TGTGCCAGCAGTCCCTCCAGGGACGACTATGGCTACACCTTC. It encodes CASSPSRDDYGYTF.

The chain's CDR3 is CASSLDAVLGRLGYTF. The CDR3, as DNA: TGTGCCAGCAGCTTGGATGCGGTGTTGGGTCGGCTTGGCTACACCTTC. This chain links TRBV5-6 with TRBJ1-2; D not resolved. CDR3 size: 16 residues. The V end was cut by 0 bases, the J end by 7 bases, with 19 bases between. Germline V gives CDR1 SGHDT, CDR2 YYEEEE.

The sample holds a few counts of this clone. CDR3 DNA: TGTGCCAGCAGCTACCCGGTCGGCTCAGATACGCAGTATTTT. It encodes CASSYPVGSDTQYF. The V call is TRBV7-2, the J call TRBJ2-3; D gene uncertain. CDR1 is SGHTA, CDR2 FQGNSA, per germline. The CDR3 consists of 14 residues. V lost 4 bases and J lost 4, with 12 bases in between.

The rearrangement links TRBV28 to TRBJ2-2; tentatively, D is TRBD1 (6 bases). The V end was cut by 5 bases, the J end by 4 bases, with 14 bases between. CDR3 size: 15 residues. Germline-derived CDR1 and CDR2 are MDHEN and SYDVKM. Here the CDR3 reads CASSPAGVGTGELFF. For the CDR3, the DNA is TGTGCCAGCAGTCCCGCAGGGGTGGGCACCGGGGAGCTGTTTTTT.

CDR3 in amino acids: CASSFGRGASYNEQFF. CDR3 nucleotide sequence: TGCGCCAGCAGCTTCGGCCGGGGGGCCTCCTACAATGAGCAGTTCTTC. This chain joins TRBV5-1 and TRBJ2-1, with a possible D match to TRBD2 (7 bases). Germline CDR1 is SGHRS and CDR2 is YFSETQ. Trimming left V 2 bases short and J 0 bases short, with 12 bases between. CDR3 length equals 16 residues.

The chain has TRBV5-4 and TRBJ1-1; D uncertain. CDR3 length: 12 residues. Trimming shortened V by 5 bases and J by 0 bases, and 5 bases separated the two germline ends. CDR1 and CDR2 (germline): SGHNT, YYREEE (reference sequence). The CDR3 reads CASRSMNTEAFF. In DNA, the CDR3 is TGTGCCAGCAGGTCCATGAACACTGAAGCTTTCTTT.

This clone has more than one count but fewer than ten. The V gene is TRBV28, the J gene TRBJ1-1; D remains unclear. The ends were cut back, 3 bases at V and 1 base at J, with 9 bases in the middle. CDR1 is MDHEN, CDR2 SYDVKM, per germline. This CDR3 spans 14 amino acids. The CDR3 here is CASSFRQRNTEAFF. The CDR3 nucleotides read TGTGCCAGCAGTTTCAGGCAGAGGAACACTGAAGCTTTCTTT.

This chain connects TRBV6-1 to TRBJ1-2; 7 positions match TRBD1. Germline lookup yields CDR1 MNHNS and CDR2 SASEGT. V was pared by 10 bases and J by 4 bases, with 9 bases of the junction left unmatched. This CDR3 region has 13 residues. The CDR3 loop reads CATLRTGLYGYTF. CDR3 nucleotide sequence: TGTGCCACCCTCCGGACAGGCCTCTATGGCTACACCTTC.

V and J are TRBV21-1 and TRBJ1-2. TRBV21-1 represents a pseudogene. CDR3 length equals 17 residues. The CDR3: CASSSRGDLKEDYGYTF. The CDR3 coding sequence is TGTGCCAGCAGCTCGCGGGGGGACCTCAAGGAGGACTATGGCTACACCTTC.

The gene calls are TRBV18 and TRBJ1-5; a possible D gene is TRBD1 (6 bases). The length of the CDR3 is 18 residues. In germline, CDR1 is KGHSH, CDR2 LQKENI. V lost 3 bases and J 6 bases, leaving 24 bases between the germline ends. The CDR3 sequence is CASSPNRNRVGFGQPQHF. CDR3 nucleotide sequence: TGTGCCAGCTCACCCAACAGAAACAGGGTCGGATTTGGTCAGCCCCAGCATTTT.

J is TRBJ2-5 and V is TRBV29-1, with D possibly being TRBD2 (6 bases). There are 12 residues in the CDR3. Trimming took 4 bases from V and 4 from J, leaving 10 bases between them. Germline V lookup: CDR1 SQVTM, CDR2 ANQGSEA. The CDR3 loop is CSVGTGGETQYF. The CDR3 region has the DNA TGCAGCGTTGGTACCGGGGGAGAGACCCAGTACTTC.

The V call is TRBV5-6, the J call TRBJ2-2; D might be TRBD2 (6 bases). CDR1 SGHDT and CDR2 YYEEEE come from the germline V gene. CDR3 length: 15 amino acids. V lost 0 bases to trimming and J lost 4 bases, with 10 bases between them. For the CDR3, the DNA is TGTGCCAGCAGCTTGGACGGGGGTATCACCGGGGAGCTGTTTTTT. Translated: CASSLDGGITGELFF.

This clone was observed once. The chain employs TRBV28 and TRBJ1-2; 7 bases are a match to TRBD1. V lost 5 bases, J lost 8 bases, and 11 bases stayed unmatched. This CDR3 region has 14 residues. The germline gives CDR1 MDHEN, CDR2 SYDVKM. DNA of the CDR3: TGTGCCAGCAGTCCCCTGGGACAGCTCGGAGGCTACACCTTC. Residues: CASSPLGQLGGYTF.

This clone was seen only a few times. The J gene is TRBJ1-1, the V gene TRBV4-1; TRBD1 matches at 10 bases. Germline CDR1 is MGHRA and CDR2 is YSYEKL. After removal of 1 base from V and 4 bases from J, the junction contained 6 bases not matched to a gene. There are 16 residues in the CDR3. The CDR3 spells CASSQGMRTGGTEAFF. Written as DNA, the CDR3 is TGCGCCAGCAGCCAAGGTATGAGGACAGGGGGCACTGAAGCTTTCTTT.

CDR3 protein: CASSSGRNYGYTF. DNA for the CDR3: TGTGCCAGCTCGAGTGGGAGGAACTATGGCTACACCTTC. The V gene is TRBV18, the J gene TRBJ1-2; D is unclear. CDR1 is KGHSH and CDR2 is LQKENI in the germline V gene. The CDR3 runs 13 residues. The V gene lost 6 bases and the J gene lost 2 bases, with 10 bases spanning the gap. The variable domain in full, with the rest retrieved from reference TRBV18 and TRBJ1-2, is NAGVMQNPRHLVRRRGQEARLRCSPMKGHSHVYWYRQLPEEGLKFMVYLQKENIIDESGMPKERFSAEFPKEGPSILRIQQVVRGDSAAYFCASSSGRNYGYTFGSGTRLTVV.

The chain joins TRBV9 to TRBJ2-4; 9 bases agree with TRBD1. The CDR3 length is 14 residues. From germline, CDR1 is SGDLS and CDR2 YYNGEE. Trimming removed 4 bases from V and 6 bases from J; junction bases left unmatched: 5. The CDR3 DNA is TGTGCCAGCAGCCCCGGGACAGGGTCAAACATTCAGTACTTC. This translates into CASSPGTGSNIQYF.